These 8 T cell receptor beta chains originate from one sample sequenced in a study. TCRdb itself ran the RT-PCR reads through MiXCR, one entry per CDR3 protein. The table has hundreds of thousands of distinct CDR3 sequences, approximately 15% seen once. Source material: memory CD4+ T cells from blood. These receptors originate from a female donor in good health, serving as a healthy control.

This rearrangement joins TRBV10-3 to TRBJ1-2, with 9 positions matching TRBD1. The germline CDR1 and CDR2 sequences are ENHRY and SYGVKD. After removal of 6 bases from V and 6 bases from J, the junction contained 8 bases not matched to a gene. This CDR3 contains 14 residues. The CDR3: CAIRAGQGRDGYTF. The CDR3 nucleotides read TGTGCCATCAGGGCCGGACAGGGGAGAGATGGCTACACCTTC.

The sample holds a few counts of this clonotype. V usage is TRBV10-3 and J usage is TRBJ1-2; D remains ambiguous. Trimming removed 7 bases from V and 1 base from J, with 10 bases in between. Germline loops: CDR1 ENHRY, CDR2 SYGVKD. There are 13 residues in the CDR3. CDR3 amino acids: CAIKETDNYGYTF. The DNA for the CDR3 is TGTGCCATCAAAGAAACGGATAACTATGGCTACACCTTC.

This clonotype was counted many times. The CDR3, as DNA: TGCAGTGCTAGAGATCCCTCCACGGGGTTTTCATCAGCTTTCTTT. It specifies CSARDPSTGFSSAFF. J is TRBJ1-1 and V is TRBV20-1; no clear D. Trimming took 0 bases from V and 10 from J, leaving 21 bases between them. This CDR3 is built from 15 residues. Germline-derived CDR1 and CDR2 are DFQATT and SNEGSKA (reference sequence).

This clonotype appeared a few times. V usage is TRBV5-6 and J usage is TRBJ1-2, with TRBD1 matching over 9 bases. The CDR3 totals 16 residues. Looked up from germline, CDR1 is SGHDT and CDR2 is YYEEEE. J lost 8 bases, V lost 4 bases, and 15 bases had no gene match. CDR3: CASSRPSGTGFGGYTF. CDR3 nucleotide sequence: TGTGCCAGCAGCCGGCCTAGCGGGACAGGGTTCGGAGGCTACACCTTC.

In this sample, this clonotype turned up a few times. This chain connects TRBV5-5 to TRBJ2-2, with 9 bases identical to TRBD1. This CDR3 contains 17 residues. Germline V gene data show CDR1 as SGHKS and CDR2 as YYEKEE (reference sequence). After removal of 4 bases from V and 5 bases from J, the junction contained 12 bases not matched to a gene. DNA of the CDR3: TGTGCCAGCAGCCCCCCGCCGGGACAGGGCGTGACCGGGGAGCTGTTTTTT. Residues: CASSPPPGQGVTGELFF.

This clonotype has just a few counts. This chain connects TRBV7-9 to TRBJ2-3; 8 bases are shared with TRBD2. Trimming at V came to 4 bases and at J to 2 bases, leaving 8 bases not matched to a gene. The CDR3 covers 16 residues. CDR1 and CDR2 from the germline V gene are SEHNR and FQNEAQ (reference sequence). In DNA form, the CDR3 reads TGTGCCAGCAGCTCCCCGGGGGGGGTTCCCACAGATACGCAGTATTTT. It yields the protein CASSSPGGVPTDTQYF.

CDR3 residues: CASSENRINTEAFF. In nucleotides, the CDR3 is TGTGCCAGCAGTGAAAACAGGATAAACACTGAAGCTTTCTTT. The rearrangement links TRBV2 to TRBJ1-1; tentatively, D is TRBD1 (5 bases). Germline CDR1 reads SNHLY; CDR2 reads FYNNEI. The CDR3 is 14 residues long. Trimming cost V 2 bases and J 2 bases, with 9 bases left between them.

The J gene is TRBJ1-5, the V gene TRBV10-2; no definite D call. CDR3 length equals 15 residues. Germline-derived CDR1 and CDR2 are WSHSY and SAAADI. Trimming stripped 5 bases from V and 0 bases from J, with 11 bases between. The CDR3 nucleotides are TGCGCCAGCAGTTCAGATCCATATAGCAATCAGCCCCAGCATTTT. This gives the protein CASSSDPYSNQPQHF.